Listed below are T cell receptor beta chains from one sample, sequenced in a study of T-cell reconstitution after alpha-beta-depleted transplantation in children. One entry per CDR3 protein results from TCRdb running MiXCR on the PCR reads. The sample has approximately 980,000 distinct CDR3 sequences, less than 30% seen once. Source: PBMCs, mostly from graft donor cells, taken 360 days after TCRalphabeta/CD19-depleted stem cell transplant. The receptors were sampled from a boy less than two years old who had a stem cell transplant for SCID, so the T cells may come from the graft donor. Both conserved end residues are part of each CDR3. The D gene is left open where the match is weak. Not every row has a clone size; where given, it reads once, few, many or a size class.

CDR3 length | J gene | clone size | D gene | V gene | CDR3 protein | CDR3 DNA
14 | TRBJ2-7 | few | TRBD2 | TRBV6-1 | CASSNRGLAYEQYF | TGTGCCAGCAGCAATAGGGGACTAGCCTACGAGCAGTACTTC
17 | TRBJ2-4 | . | . | TRBV18 | CASSPGGGYLAKNIQYF | TGTGCCAGCTCACCAGGAGGGGGATACCTAGCCAAAAACATTCAGTACTTC
16 | TRBJ2-7 | . | TRBD1 | TRBV12-3/TRBV12-4 | CASSSLPSGQPYEQYF | TGTGCCAGCAGTTCCCTCCCATCGGGACAGCCCTACGAGCAGTACTTC
13 | TRBJ2-1 | many | . | TRBV6-2/TRBV6-3 | CASSYSENGEQFF | TGTGCCAGCAGTTACTCAGAAAATGGGGAGCAGTTCTTC
15 | TRBJ2-7 | once | . | TRBV28 | CAMGPGLLSLYEQYF | TGTGCCATGGGCCCGGGGCTCCTCTCCCTTTACGAGCAGTACTTC
15 | TRBJ1-3 | . | . | TRBV2 | CASMRGPFSGNTIYF | TGTGCCAGCATGCGGGGACCCTTCTCTGGAAACACCATATATTTT
13 | TRBJ1-2 | . | . | TRBV12-3/TRBV12-4 | CASSQSREFGYTF | TGTGCCAGCAGCCAAAGTCGGGAGTTCGGCTACACCTTC
15 | TRBJ2-1 | . | TRBD2 | TRBV15 | CATSRVLAGVNEQFF | TGTGCCACCAGCAGGGTACTAGCGGGGGTTAATGAGCAGTTCTTC
18 | TRBJ2-1 | . | . | TRBV20-1 | CSASSGLGLNGVHNEQFF | TGCAGTGCTAGTAGCGGCCTGGGCCTTAATGGGGTACACAATGAGCAGTTCTTC
19 | TRBJ2-3 | . | TRBD2 | TRBV7-3 | CASSLLVLAVGGSPDTQYF | TGTGCCAGCAGCTTGTTAGTCCTAGCGGTAGGCGGCAGTCCAGATACGCAGTATTTT
14 | TRBJ2-7 | few | . | TRBV20-1 | CSARVFTPNHEQYF | TGCAGTGCTAGAGTTTTCACCCCGAACCACGAGCAGTACTTC
15 | TRBJ2-1 | . | TRBD2 | TRBV12-3/TRBV12-4 | CASRISGGPYNEQFF | TGTGCCAGCAGGATTAGCGGGGGGCCTTACAATGAGCAGTTCTTC
12 | TRBJ1-5 | . | . | TRBV29-1 | CSVQVSTQPQHF | TGCAGCGTTCAAGTTAGTACTCAGCCCCAGCATTTT
14 | TRBJ2-3 | . | TRBD2 | TRBV20-1 | CSASGTSYTDTQYF | TGCAGTGCTAGCGGGACTAGCTACACAGATACGCAGTATTTT
14 | TRBJ1-5 | . | . | TRBV4-1 | CASSHLAPNQPQHF | TGCGCCAGCAGCCATCTAGCACCCAATCAGCCCCAGCATTTT
14 | TRBJ2-1 | . | TRBD2 | TRBV6-2/TRBV6-3 | CASSGTRRYNEQFF | TGTGCCAGCAGCGGGACTAGGAGATACAATGAGCAGTTCTTC
15 | TRBJ2-7 | . | TRBD1 | TRBV12-3/TRBV12-4 | CASSRTGTGTYEQYF | TGTGCCAGCAGCCGGACCGGGACAGGGACCTACGAGCAGTACTTC
14 | TRBJ1-2 | . | . | TRBV2 | CASSEVGTRRGYTF | TGTGCCAGCAGTGAAGTGGGCACTCGTAGGGGCTACACCTTC
16 | TRBJ2-3 | . | . | TRBV18 | CASSPSPSARLDTQYF | TGTGCCAGCTCACCATCCCCTAGCGCCCGATTGGATACGCAGTATTTT
14 | TRBJ1-4 | many | . | TRBV27 | CASTTTVLNEKLFF | TGTGCCAGCACCACGACAGTCCTTAATGAAAAACTGTTTTTT
17 | TRBJ1-1 | few | . | TRBV5-1 | CASSPGWQTDERTEAFF | TGCGCCAGCAGCCCAGGATGGCAGACAGATGAACGGACTGAAGCTTTCTTT
17 | TRBJ2-5 | . | TRBD2 | TRBV7-3 | CASSFQGLAGREETQYF | TGTGCCAGCAGCTTCCAAGGACTAGCGGGGAGGGAAGAGACCCAGTACTTC
14 | TRBJ2-1 | . | TRBD1 | TRBV12-3/TRBV12-4 | CASSHGQVYNEQFF | TGTGCCAGCAGCCATGGACAGGTTTACAATGAGCAGTTCTTC
14 | TRBJ1-4 | . | . | TRBV28 | CASRGALNNEKLFF | TGTGCCAGCCGCGGAGCCCTGAATAATGAAAAACTGTTTTTT
14 | TRBJ1-1 | few | . | TRBV7-3 | CASSLTGYDTEAFF | TGTGCCAGCAGCCTAACAGGGTACGACACTGAAGCTTTCTTT
15 | TRBJ2-1 | few | TRBD2 | TRBV12-3/TRBV12-4 | CASSPLAGGEDEQFF | TGTGCCAGCAGTCCCCTAGCGGGGGGGGAGGATGAGCAGTTCTTC
15 | TRBJ2-1 | . | TRBD2 | TRBV11-2 | CASSLGGTSPNEQFF | TGTGCCAGCAGCTTAGGGGGGACTAGCCCCAATGAGCAGTTCTTC
14 | TRBJ2-7 | . | . | TRBV20-1 | CSASWWGGPGEQYF | TGCAGTGCTAGTTGGTGGGGGGGGCCTGGCGAGCAGTACTTC
16 | TRBJ2-7 | few | . | TRBV5-1 | CASSLVPMTSSYEQYF | TGCGCCAGCAGCTTGGTCCCTATGACTAGTAGCTACGAGCAGTACTTC
15 | TRBJ2-5 | . | . | TRBV13 | CASSSGGGWQETQYF | TGTGCCAGCAGCTCTGGAGGGGGCTGGCAAGAGACCCAGTACTTC
14 | TRBJ2-4 | . | . | TRBV20-1 | CSAGRGFGKNIQYF | TGCAGTGCCGGGAGAGGGTTCGGCAAAAACATTCAGTACTTC
16 | TRBJ1-1 | . | . | TRBV24-1 | CATSAGRIGRGAEAFF | TGTGCCACCAGTGCCGGCAGGATAGGGAGAGGGGCTGAAGCTTTCTTT
15 | TRBJ2-7 | . | . | TRBV27 | CASSFGVNRVGEQYF | TGTGCCAGCAGTTTTGGGGTGAACAGGGTCGGAGAGCAGTACTTC
16 | TRBJ2-7 | few | TRBD1 | TRBV4-3 | CASSQAWGQGSYEQYF | TGCGCCAGCAGCCAAGCATGGGGACAGGGCTCCTACGAGCAGTACTTC
13 | TRBJ2-7 | few | . | TRBV7-9 | CASSLTVKYEQYF | TGTGCCAGCAGCTTAACCGTGAAATACGAGCAGTACTTC
12 | TRBJ2-1 | . | . | TRBV15 | CATSPQRDEQFF | TGTGCCACCAGCCCCCAGCGGGATGAGCAGTTCTTC
14 | TRBJ2-5 | . | . | TRBV5-5 | CASSLAGGAQTQYF | TGTGCCAGCAGCTTGGCGGGGGGCGCACAGACCCAGTACTTC
19 | TRBJ2-2 | . | TRBD2 | TRBV12-3/TRBV12-4 | CASSPDDLAGDVNTGELFF | TGTGCCAGCAGCCCGGACGACTTAGCGGGGGACGTGAACACCGGGGAGCTGTTTTTT
15 | TRBJ2-7 | . | . | TRBV29-1 | CSVEDFGQGSYEQYF | TGCAGCGTTGAAGATTTTGGGCAGGGCTCCTACGAGCAGTACTTC